The entry below describes one T cell receptor (beta chain). Its specific antigen is unknown. Germline is not matched at one junction end, which may reflect a read error. Sequenced on an Illumina HiSeq 1500. The public reads were reprocessed in TCRdb via fastp at Q25 and MiXCR, keeping in-frame beta chains. Identical CDR3 protein sequences are pooled into one entry, listed with their most common genes and DNA. The sample contains around 900,000 distinct CDR3 sequences, around 29% of them found a single time. The top ten clones comprise about an eighth of the sample. According to the study, the label for this sample's treatment or condition signals: in vitro stimulation with specific CMV peptide epitopes to enrich CMV-specific T cells. From the cysteine up to the phenylalanine, the CDR3 has a length of 13 residues. The DNA shown is the 39-base CDR3, in frame from base 1. Based on the germline V gene (reference sequence), the CDR1 and CDR2 sequences are LNHDA and SQIVND.

The data were taken from a study of T cell repertoires in cytomegalovirus infection (dated by TCRdb to between 2019 and 2020). Study-wide context: Peptide stimulations targeted recently identified HLA-C-restricted CMV epitopes, whose presentation resists viral immunomodulation, together with well-studied HLA-B-restricted epitopes. The HLA type of each donor mattered for the analysis, because public TCR beta signatures pointed to carriage of CMV infection along with the matching HLA type. The study at large found these results: In both this cohort and an independent cohort of some 350 donors, the cumulative frequency of public TCR beta family members distinguished carriers of CMV infection plus the relevant HLA type. The ex vivo response was dominated by HLA-C-restricted CMV-specific TCR beta clonotypes, which also provided the single most frequent clonotype in two of eight donors.

Recombination linked TRBV19 to TRBJ2-7; a tentative D match to TRBD2 spans 7 bases. The receptor was isolated from a human donor in good health (CMV status not recorded). Some clones in this sample may be carry-over from other donors' samples. The sample consisted of cultured CD8+ T cells from PBMCs, taken from culture after CMV antigen stimulation. The DNA sequence follows: TGTGTCAGTAGTGGGGAGGGGGGCTACGAGCAGTACTTC. Protein translation: CVSSGEGGYEQYF.